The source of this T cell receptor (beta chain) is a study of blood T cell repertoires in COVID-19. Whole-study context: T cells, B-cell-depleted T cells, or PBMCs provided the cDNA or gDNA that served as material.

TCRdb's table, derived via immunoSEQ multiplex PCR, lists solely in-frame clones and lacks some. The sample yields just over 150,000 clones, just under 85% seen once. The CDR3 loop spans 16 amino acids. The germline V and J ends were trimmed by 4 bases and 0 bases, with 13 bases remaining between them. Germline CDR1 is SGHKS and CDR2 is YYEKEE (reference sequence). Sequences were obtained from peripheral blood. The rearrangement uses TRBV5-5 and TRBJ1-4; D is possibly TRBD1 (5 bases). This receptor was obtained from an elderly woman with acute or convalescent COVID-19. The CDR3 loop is CASSVTGEATNEKLFF. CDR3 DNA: TGTGCCAGCAGCGTTACAGGAGAAGCAACTAATGAAAAACTGTTTTTT.